This T cell receptor beta chain was captured by sequencing in a study of Ad26.COV2.S vaccination and SARS-CoV-2 variants listed by TCRdb under 2021. Describing the broader study: Donors in the vaccine arm were drawn from COV1001, a multicentre, randomized, double-blind, placebo-controlled phase I-IIa trial testing Ad26.COV2.S in healthy adults. Ad26.COV2.S was given intramuscularly at 5x10^10 or 1x10^11 viral particles, as a single shot or as two shots 56 days apart. The specificity and breadth of SARS-CoV-2-reactive T cell receptors after Ad26.COV2.S vaccination were assessed by TCRbeta repertoire sequencing. The TCR-sequenced set comprised approximately 30 samples: some 20 Ad26.COV2.S vaccine recipients, 5 placebo recipients and 8 SARS-CoV-2 convalescent individuals. Participants in the trial were split at random into five groups of five each, receiving low-dose or high-dose Ad26.COV2.S once or twice, or else placebo on both occasions. Blinding of investigators to trial group allocation was maintained during experiments and outcome assessment.

Results and caveats for the whole study, not just this receptor: The study was not powered for comparison of responses between vaccine doses or regimens. It was noted by the authors that total T cell responses may have been underestimated by the TCR breadth and depth analyses. Compared with placebo recipients, Ad26.COV2.S recipients showed higher spike-specific TCR breadth (P = 0.0014). Vaccine and placebo recipients had comparable non-spike TCR breadth, which fits with the vaccine containing only spike. After vaccination, substantial breadth of spike-specific CD8+ and CD4+ T cell responses was reported.

The immunoSEQ Assay was used to sequence TCRbeta CDR3 regions. After extraction, genomic DNA underwent amplification by bias-controlled multiplex PCR, followed by high-throughput sequencing. On the study's bioinformatics: To quantify the absolute abundance of each unique TCRbeta CDR3 region, sequences were collapsed and filtered. Usable DNA was measured by amplifying reference genes present in all nucleated cells, and TCRbeta template counts were normalized to that usable DNA to estimate T cell fraction. Repertoire TCRs were annotated as SARS-CoV-2-specific when V gene, CDR3 amino acid sequence and J gene were exactly matched to a known reactive TCR set. MIRA supplied the reference SARS-CoV-2 TCR set, which was filtered for enrichment in COVID-19-positive ImmuneCODE repertoires so that public or cross-reactive TCRs were removed. Using the MIRA antigens, annotated TCRs were further analysed by specific ORF or by position within an ORF. Breadth was defined as the number of annotated unique rearrangements divided by the total number of unique productive rearrangements, and depth was defined as the summed frequency of the annotated unique rearrangements. Two-sided Wilcoxon rank-sum tests were used to compare TCR breadth between groups. This immuneACCESS table, as held by TCRdb, lists in-frame sequences with V and J called but not all clones. Of the missing ones, under half trace to an unresolved V gene in checked studies; the others have no known cause. V, J and clone size are taken as reported in that table, and D and trimming were inferred from the DNA itself. The table for this sample lists over 250,000 clones; around 87% of them were counted only once. The biggest ten clones account for roughly 3.5% of the sample.

The germline V gene yields MRHNA for CDR1 and SNTAGT for CDR2. Deletion took 0 bases off V and 2 bases off J, with a span of 10 bases between the germline ends. From the cysteine through the phenylalanine, the CDR3 covers 15 amino acids. Solely the CDR3 DNA is kept, with 45 bases framed from the first base. A remark on this clone: Its antigen is currently not known. Base qualities are not provided; no much larger clone lies one nucleotide away.

Read against the paper, the sample's treatment or condition label means: around 19 received Ad26.COV2.S at low or high dose, single or two shots; several received placebo; per-sample allocation not given. For vaccine and placebo recipients, repertoires were sequenced using samples collected on day 63 after the first injection. Cohort 1b enrolled 20 to 30 adults aged 18-55 years at a single site in Boston, USA, between 29 July and 7 August 2020. As a vaccine, Ad26.COV2.S was a replication-incompetent adenovirus type 26 vector that expressed a prefusion-stabilized SARS-CoV-2 spike protein derived from the original Wuhan strain.

Sequencing was performed on peripheral blood, taken in a trial of Ad26.COV2.S vaccine versus placebo. The chain employs TRBV6-4 and TRBJ1-2; there is no confident call for the D gene. This sequence was found in a person between 18 and 65 years old who received the Ad26.COV2.S COVID-19 vaccine or a placebo. The DNA sequence follows: TGTGCCAGCAGTGACTCTTACGGCACCAACTATGGCTACACCTTC. This translates into CASSDSYGTNYGYTF.